Listed below are T cell receptor beta chains from one sample, sequenced in a study of T-cell reconstitution after alpha-beta-depleted transplantation in children. TCRdb analysed the PCR reads with MiXCR anew, one entry per CDR3 protein. The sample contains just over 950,000 distinct CDR3 sequences, about 29% of which appear only once. The specimen was PBMCs, mostly from graft donor cells, collected 360 days after TCRalphabeta/CD19-depleted stem cell transplant. The receptors were sampled from a boy under two years old who had a stem cell transplant for SCID, so the T cells may come from the graft donor. The CDR3 runs from the conserved cysteine through the conserved F or W. Fields, in order: V gene, J gene, D gene, clone size, CDR3 DNA, CDR3 protein. The D gene is left open where the match is weak. The size field is filled for only some rows; it gives once, few, many or a size class.

v_call: TRBV21-1; j_call: TRBJ1-1; d_call: NA; clone_size: NA; cdr3_nt: TGTGCCAGCAGCAAAGGGGGCGACAGGGTGAACACTGAAGCTTTCTTT; cdr3_aa: CASSKGGDRVNTEAFF
v_call: TRBV5-1; j_call: TRBJ2-4; d_call: NA; clone_size: NA; cdr3_nt: TGCGCCAGCAGCCCACGGGGCGACACAGCCAAAAACATTCAGTACTTC; cdr3_aa: CASSPRGDTAKNIQYF
v_call: TRBV4-2; j_call: TRBJ1-1; d_call: NA; clone_size: few; cdr3_nt: TGTGCCAGCAGCCAACCGGGACTTGAAGCTTTCTTT; cdr3_aa: CASSQPGLEAFF
v_call: TRBV29-1; j_call: TRBJ2-5; d_call: NA; clone_size: NA; cdr3_nt: TGCAGCGCAAGCGTCTTTCAAGAGACCCAGTACTTC; cdr3_aa: CSASVFQETQYF
v_call: TRBV9; j_call: TRBJ2-7; d_call: NA; clone_size: many; cdr3_nt: TGTGCCAGCAGCAAGACAGCCTCCTACGAGCAGTACTTC; cdr3_aa: CASSKTASYEQYF
v_call: TRBV6-1; j_call: TRBJ1-1; d_call: TRBD1; clone_size: few; cdr3_nt: TGTGCCAGCAGGGAACCCGGGACAGGGGACACTGAAGCTTTCTTT; cdr3_aa: CASREPGTGDTEAFF
v_call: TRBV18; j_call: TRBJ2-5; d_call: TRBD1; clone_size: many; cdr3_nt: TGTGCCAGCTCACCGGGACAGGCTCTTCAAGAGACCCAGTACTTC; cdr3_aa: CASSPGQALQETQYF
v_call: TRBV5-1; j_call: TRBJ2-7; d_call: TRBD1; clone_size: few; cdr3_nt: TGCGCCAGCAGCTTGCCCCCCGGACAGGCCATCTACGAGCAGTACTTC; cdr3_aa: CASSLPPGQAIYEQYF
v_call: TRBV7-9; j_call: TRBJ1-1; d_call: NA; clone_size: many; cdr3_nt: TGTGCCAGCAGTTTGGATGGGACTGAAGCTTTCTTT; cdr3_aa: CASSLDGTEAFF
v_call: TRBV7-2; j_call: TRBJ1-1; d_call: NA; clone_size: few; cdr3_nt: TGTGCCAGCAGCTTCGCACACGAGGAAGCTTTCTTT; cdr3_aa: CASSFAHEEAFF
v_call: TRBV28; j_call: TRBJ2-5; d_call: NA; clone_size: many; cdr3_nt: TGTGCCAGCAGTTCAGTGGGGACAAGGGGCAAATTC; cdr3_aa: CASSSVGTRGKF
v_call: TRBV5-1; j_call: TRBJ1-2; d_call: NA; clone_size: few; cdr3_nt: TGCGCCAGCAGCTTCCAACCGCGGGCCGAAAGGGGCTACACCTTC; cdr3_aa: CASSFQPRAERGYTF
v_call: TRBV7-2; j_call: TRBJ2-7; d_call: NA; clone_size: NA; cdr3_nt: TGTGCCAGCAGCTTGATCAGGGACGGAGACGAGCAGTACTTC; cdr3_aa: CASSLIRDGDEQYF
v_call: TRBV7-6; j_call: TRBJ2-7; d_call: TRBD2; clone_size: NA; cdr3_nt: TGTGCCAGCAGCCACCAACCCTCTAGCGGGGGGGCTTACGAGCAGTACTTC; cdr3_aa: CASSHQPSSGGAYEQYF
v_call: TRBV29-1; j_call: TRBJ2-3; d_call: NA; clone_size: NA; cdr3_nt: TGCAGCGTAGAGCGGGTCCGCACAGATACGCAGTATTTT; cdr3_aa: CSVERVRTDTQYF
v_call: TRBV27; j_call: TRBJ2-7; d_call: NA; clone_size: NA; cdr3_nt: TGTGCCAGCAGTTTCCTAAGCGGTTCCTCCTACGAGCAGTACTTC; cdr3_aa: CASSFLSGSSYEQYF
v_call: TRBV5-6; j_call: TRBJ2-4; d_call: NA; clone_size: NA; cdr3_nt: TGTGCCAGCAGCTTGGACGTAGCCAAAAACATTCAGTACTTC; cdr3_aa: CASSLDVAKNIQYF
v_call: TRBV9; j_call: TRBJ2-1; d_call: NA; clone_size: few; cdr3_nt: TGTGCCAGCAGCGGCAGGTTCAATGAGCAGTTCTTC; cdr3_aa: CASSGRFNEQFF
v_call: TRBV3-1; j_call: TRBJ2-7; d_call: TRBD1; clone_size: NA; cdr3_nt: TGTGCCAGCAGCCGTGAGACAGGGGACGAGCAGTACTTC; cdr3_aa: CASSRETGDEQYF
v_call: TRBV5-1; j_call: TRBJ2-3; d_call: TRBD2; clone_size: NA; cdr3_nt: TGCGCCAGCAGCTGGGCCCCGACTAGCGGGGTGGATACGCAGTATTTT; cdr3_aa: CASSWAPTSGVDTQYF
v_call: TRBV12-3/TRBV12-4; j_call: TRBJ1-4; d_call: NA; clone_size: few; cdr3_nt: TGTGCCAGCAGTTTTGCAGGGAGAAATGAAAAACTGTTTTTT; cdr3_aa: CASSFAGRNEKLFF
v_call: TRBV2; j_call: TRBJ1-1; d_call: NA; clone_size: NA; cdr3_nt: TGTGCCGCCGGGGGGCAGGGGAGCACTGAAGCTTTCTTT; cdr3_aa: CAAGGQGSTEAFF
v_call: TRBV2; j_call: TRBJ2-2; d_call: NA; clone_size: few; cdr3_nt: TGTGCCAGCAGTGAAATGGTTAGCGAGCGGGAGCTGTTTTTT; cdr3_aa: CASSEMVSERELFF
v_call: TRBV29-1; j_call: TRBJ2-7; d_call: NA; clone_size: NA; cdr3_nt: TGCAGCGTAATGACCCCCTCCTACGAGCAGTACTTC; cdr3_aa: CSVMTPSYEQYF
v_call: TRBV5-1; j_call: TRBJ2-7; d_call: NA; clone_size: few; cdr3_nt: TGCGCCAGCAGCTTCGAAGGCCCGTACTACGAGCAGTACTTC; cdr3_aa: CASSFEGPYYEQYF
v_call: TRBV7-2; j_call: TRBJ1-3; d_call: NA; clone_size: few; cdr3_nt: TGTGCCAGCAGCTTGATGAAGGGCCCTGGAAACACCATATATTTT; cdr3_aa: CASSLMKGPGNTIYF
v_call: TRBV20-1; j_call: TRBJ2-1; d_call: TRBD2; clone_size: few; cdr3_nt: TGCAGTGCTAGTAAGGGACTAGCGGGATACAATGAGCAGTTCTTC; cdr3_aa: CSASKGLAGYNEQFF
v_call: TRBV4-2; j_call: TRBJ1-6; d_call: NA; clone_size: NA; cdr3_nt: TGTGCCAGCAGCCAAGCCCCCCAGAGCTCCTATAATTCACCCCTCCACTTT; cdr3_aa: CASSQAPQSSYNSPLHF
v_call: TRBV11-2; j_call: TRBJ2-5; d_call: TRBD2; clone_size: few; cdr3_nt: TGTGCCAGCAGCTTAGGTCCCCCTGGCCTCCGGGAGGAGGAGACCCAGTACTTC; cdr3_aa: CASSLGPPGLREEETQYF
v_call: TRBV20-1; j_call: TRBJ2-1; d_call: TRBD2; clone_size: few; cdr3_nt: TGCAGTGCTAGAGAGGGACTAGCGGGGGGGCCGAGGAATGAGCAGTTCTTC; cdr3_aa: CSAREGLAGGPRNEQFF
v_call: TRBV12-3/TRBV12-4; j_call: TRBJ2-7; d_call: NA; clone_size: NA; cdr3_nt: TGTGCCAGCAGTTTTCGCCTTTGGGGGGAGGCGGGGGAGCAGTACTTC; cdr3_aa: CASSFRLWGEAGEQYF
v_call: TRBV20-1; j_call: TRBJ2-2; d_call: TRBD1; clone_size: NA; cdr3_nt: TGCAGTGCTAGAGAAAGGGGGCACACCGGGGAGCTGTTTTTT; cdr3_aa: CSARERGHTGELFF
v_call: TRBV6-1; j_call: TRBJ2-1; d_call: NA; clone_size: few; cdr3_nt: TGTGCCAGCAGCCGAGAAGGCTCGGGGGCTGGGGAGCAGTTCTTC; cdr3_aa: CASSREGSGAGEQFF
v_call: TRBV10-3; j_call: TRBJ2-7; d_call: NA; clone_size: NA; cdr3_nt: TGTGCCATCAGTGAGTCGACCCCAGGGGCCGCCTACGAGCAGTACTTC; cdr3_aa: CAISESTPGAAYEQYF
v_call: TRBV10-3; j_call: TRBJ2-2; d_call: NA; clone_size: few; cdr3_nt: TGTGCCATCAGAGATATGATGGGGACCGGGGAGCTGTTTTTT; cdr3_aa: CAIRDMMGTGELFF
v_call: TRBV7-3; j_call: TRBJ2-1; d_call: TRBD1; clone_size: NA; cdr3_nt: TGTGCCAGCAGCTTGGACAGGGTCAATGAGCAGTTCTTC; cdr3_aa: CASSLDRVNEQFF
v_call: TRBV6-2/TRBV6-3; j_call: TRBJ2-3; d_call: NA; clone_size: few; cdr3_nt: TGTGCCAGCAGTTATAACCTTCGCACAGATACGCAGTATTTT; cdr3_aa: CASSYNLRTDTQYF
v_call: TRBV10-2; j_call: TRBJ1-1; d_call: NA; clone_size: many; cdr3_nt: TGCGCCAGCAGAGAAGGGAGGACTGAAGCTTTCTTT; cdr3_aa: CASREGRTEAFF
v_call: TRBV7-2; j_call: TRBJ1-1; d_call: TRBD1; clone_size: few; cdr3_nt: TGTGCCAGCAGCTTCTACAGGGGGCCCTCAAACACTGAAGCTTTCTTT; cdr3_aa: CASSFYRGPSNTEAFF
v_call: TRBV5-1; j_call: TRBJ2-3; d_call: TRBD1; clone_size: few; cdr3_nt: TGCGCCACCAGGGGGATTTTCCACACAGATACGCAGTATTTT; cdr3_aa: CATRGIFHTDTQYF
v_call: TRBV20-1; j_call: TRBJ2-3; d_call: TRBD2; clone_size: few; cdr3_nt: TGCAGTGCTGGGGACTACCTAATTTCCACAGATACGCAGTATTTT; cdr3_aa: CSAGDYLISTDTQYF